This T cell receptor (beta chain) was profiled in a study of T and B cells in COVID-19 patients. BIOMED2 TRB-A/B primer pools were used in multiplex TRB PCR. TCRdb called the multiplex PCR reads again in MiXCR, with one record for every CDR3 protein. The sample comprises some 8,100 distinct CDR3 sequences, about 25% of which are singletons, and around 6.4% rests with the top ten. The table lists this clonotype with many counts. The target antigen is unknown. The study's findings and limits: Of 2,331 TCR clusters found only in the recovered cohort, 31 had low generation probability.

Each TRB amplification used about 250-550 ng of genomic DNA from blood. Sequences were obtained from blood. This TCR came from a human donor who had recovered from COVID-19.

The CDR3 DNA sequence: TGTGCCAGCAGCTTAGCTGGGACTAGCGGGGGTCATGAGCAGTTCTTC. Its protein product is CASSLAGTSGGHEQFF. This chain links TRBV7-6 with TRBJ2-1, with 14 positions matching TRBD2. The germline CDR1 and CDR2 sequences are SGHVS and FNYEAQ. The CDR3 is made up of 16 amino acids. The junction had 3 bases not matched to a gene; V was cut back by 0 bases and J by 8 bases. The full variable domain, completed using reference TRBV7-6 and TRBJ2-1, is GAGVSQSPRYKVTKRGQDVALRCDPISGHVSLYWYRQALGQGPEFLTYFNYEAQQDKSGLPNDRFSAERPEGSISTLTIQRTEQRDSAMYRCASSLAGTSGGHEQFFGPGTRLTVL.